Sequencing of this T cell receptor beta chain was carried out in a study of T cell responses to AZD1222 COVID-19 vaccine. Data came from immunoSEQ multiplex PCR; TCRdb stores just in-frame clones and leaves some out. The sample lists 60,000 to 80,000 clones, 70% to 90% occurring once. Remarks on this clone: Its specificity is unknown.

Findings and caveats of the study: Spike was spanned by vaccine-associated CD4 TCRs, which were dominant at 160-218 and 743-854. Repertoires were obtained only post-peak T cell response. Spike-specific TCR breadth and depth rose after two AZD1222 doses.

Looked up from germline, CDR1 is SGHAT and CDR2 is FQNNGV. The CDR3 contains 15 residues. Trimming stripped 5 bases from V and 0 bases from J, with 14 bases between. The sequence was obtained from an adult in good health. The input for sequencing was peripheral blood, taken on day 0 of AZD1222 vaccination. This chain uses TRBV11-2 with TRBJ2-7; either TRBD1 or TRBD2 may supply D (6 bases each). CDR3 loop: CASSIEGGPSYEQYF. CDR3 bases: TGTGCCAGCAGCATCGAGGGGGGACCCTCCTACGAGCAGTACTTC. Combining the CDR3 with reference TRBV11-2 and TRBJ2-7 gives the whole variable domain EAGVAQSPRYKIIEKRQSVAFWCNPISGHATLYWYQQILGQGPKLLIQFQNNGVVDDSQLPKDRFSAERLKGVDSTLKIQPAKLEDSAVYLCASSIEGGPSYEQYFGPGTRLTVT.